The clone carrying this T cell receptor beta chain appeared a few times. This sample was taken from a study of T cells of healthy individuals. TCRdb used MiXCR to reprocess the 5' RACE reads, holding one entry per CDR3 protein. The repertoire holds approximately 52,000 distinct CDR3 sequences, about 14% seen once, with approximately 16% in the top ten. The ends were cut back, 6 bases at V and 2 bases at J, with 11 bases in the middle. Germline CDR1 and CDR2: SGHTA and FQGNSA. This CDR3 comprises 14 residues. The source is a human donor in good health. The chain joins TRBV7-2 to TRBJ2-1; possibly TRBD2 for D (6 bases). This CDR3 reads CASSRAGAYNEQFF. CDR3 in DNA: TGTGCCAGCAGTCGAGCGGGTGCCTACAATGAGCAGTTCTTC.